These T cell receptor beta chains were read from a single sample in a study of identical twins. TCRdb reprocessed the 5' RACE reads with MiXCR, giving one entry per CDR3 protein. Found here are a few hundred thousand distinct CDR3 sequences, about 12% of them singletons; the top ten hold 4%. These records were also assigned to another study, of yellow fever vaccine responses in identical twins.

The sequenced material came from memory (CD45RO+) T cells sorted from blood. These receptors all come from a woman aged 18-29 years in good health. Each CDR3 is given with its conserved first and last residue. Fields, in order: J gene, D gene, clone size, V gene, CDR3 DNA, CDR3 protein. The D gene is left open where the match is weak. The size of a clone is reported for some rows only, either as once, few or many, or as a class for expanded clones.

TRBJ2-7 | . | . | TRBV28 | TGTGCCAGCACTAACAGGGACGAGCAGTACTTC | CASTNRDEQYF
TRBJ1-4 | TRBD1 | . | TRBV4-2 | TGTGCCAGCAGCCAAGTGGGACAGGGAATCGGAGATAATGAAAAACTGTTTTTT | CASSQVGQGIGDNEKLFF
TRBJ2-2 | TRBD2 | few | TRBV20-1 | TGCAGTGCCGGAAAACGCGGGGGGACGAACACCGGGGAGCTGTTTTTT | CSAGKRGGTNTGELFF
TRBJ2-7 | TRBD1 | many | TRBV20-1 | TGCAGCGCCTCTACAGACAGGGAATATGACGAGCAGTACTTC | CSASTDREYDEQYF
TRBJ2-3 | . | few | TRBV6-1 | TGTGCCAGCCGGGGACCCTTTGCGTATACGCAGTATTTT | CASRGPFAYTQYF
TRBJ1-2 | TRBD1 | once | TRBV6-2/TRBV6-3 | TGTGCCAGCAGTTCTGGACAGGGACGCACCTATGGCTACACCTTC | CASSSGQGRTYGYTF
TRBJ2-3 | . | . | TRBV7-6 | TGTGCCAGCAGCTTAAACCGGGAGAAAACGCAGTATTTT | CASSLNREKTQYF
TRBJ1-1 | . | few | TRBV12-3/TRBV12-4 | TGTGCCAGCAGTTTACTCGTTGGACAGAACACTGAAGCTTTCTTT | CASSLLVGQNTEAFF
TRBJ2-3 | . | . | TRBV5-6 | TGTGCCAGCAGCAAGAAAGATACGCAGTATTTT | CASSKKDTQYF
TRBJ2-7 | . | few | TRBV7-3 | TGTGCCAGCAGCTTAGGGCCCGGGAAAGACTACGAGCAGTACTTC | CASSLGPGKDYEQYF
TRBJ2-2 | . | few | TRBV29-1 | TGCAGCGTTGATGTGGGAGGGAACACCGGGGAGCTGTTTTTT | CSVDVGGNTGELFF
TRBJ2-3 | . | few | TRBV7-2 | TGTGCCAGCAGCTTAGGAATTACGGGGGCGATCGCAGATACGCAGTATTTT | CASSLGITGAIADTQYF
TRBJ2-7 | . | few | TRBV7-8 | TGTGCCAGCGCTTTCGGGGGAACCTCCTACGAGCAGTACTTC | CASAFGGTSYEQYF
TRBJ1-5 | . | few | TRBV2 | TGTGCCAGCAGGGCGGGCAGTAGCAATCAGCCCCAGCATTTT | CASRAGSSNQPQHF
TRBJ2-3 | TRBD2 | . | TRBV14 | TGTGCCAGCAGCCAAGATGGACTAGGGCGCACAGATACGCAGTATTTT | CASSQDGLGRTDTQYF
TRBJ2-3 | TRBD2 | many | TRBV15 | TGTGCCACGCGACTAGCGGGAGGGCCAGATACGCAGTATTTT | CATRLAGGPDTQYF
TRBJ2-4 | TRBD2 | few | TRBV28 | TGTGCCAGCAGCTCTCTAGCGGGAGGGAAAAACATTCAGTACTTC | CASSSLAGGKNIQYF
TRBJ2-6 | . | few | TRBV18 | TGTGCCAGCTCACCAGGCTCTGGGGCCAACGTCCTGACTTTC | CASSPGSGANVLTF
TRBJ2-7 | TRBD1 | . | TRBV9 | TGTGCCAGCAGCGTAGCTTCGTTCAGGGGGCGCGACGAGCAGTACTTC | CASSVASFRGRDEQYF
TRBJ1-1 | . | many | TRBV11-2 | TGTGCCAGCACCTCCTCGAGGGTGAACACTGAAGCTTTCTTT | CASTSSRVNTEAFF
TRBJ2-7 | TRBD1 | few | TRBV12-3/TRBV12-4 | TGTGCCAGCAGTTCCTACGGGACAGTCCCCCTCGAGCAGTACTTC | CASSSYGTVPLEQYF
TRBJ1-5 | . | . | TRBV5-1 | TGCGCCACCCCCAAGTTCGTTAGCAATCAGCCCCAGCATTTT | CATPKFVSNQPQHF
TRBJ2-5 | . | many | TRBV7-2 | TGTGCCAGCAGCTTAGGCGGGCAGGGGCAGACCCAGTACTTC | CASSLGGQGQTQYF
TRBJ2-7 | . | few | TRBV7-2 | TGTGCCAGCAGCGGGGACGGGGCGTACGAGCAGTACTTC | CASSGDGAYEQYF
TRBJ2-1 | TRBD2 | few | TRBV7-2 | TGTGCCAGCAGCGCCTCGACTAGCGGAGGGGGCAATGAGCAGTTCTTC | CASSASTSGGGNEQFF
TRBJ2-3 | . | few | TRBV5-1 | TGCGCCAGCAGCTTGGCCGTCCACACAGATACGCAGTATTTT | CASSLAVHTDTQYF
TRBJ1-1 | . | few | TRBV6-5 | TGTGCCAGCAGTTACCGACGGGGGAACACTGAAGCTTTCTTT | CASSYRRGNTEAFF
TRBJ2-7 | TRBD2 | . | TRBV7-2 | TGTGCCAGCAGCCTCCTCGGGACTAGCGGGAACGAGCAGTACTTC | CASSLLGTSGNEQYF
TRBJ2-4 | . | few | TRBV5-1 | TGCGCCAGCAGCTTGGATGGGGGGCAGAAGCTCTTC | CASSLDGGQKLF
TRBJ2-5 | . | . | TRBV18 | TGTGCCAGCTCACCAGGGTTCCAAGAGACCCAGTACTTC | CASSPGFQETQYF
TRBJ2-5 | . | many | TRBV20-1 | TGCAGTGCTAGAACCGGAGGGGGCATGGAGACCCAGTACTTC | CSARTGGGMETQYF
TRBJ2-5 | TRBD2 | . | TRBV3-1 | TGTGCCAGCAGCCAAGGGACGGGAGGGCCCTCTGGAGAGACCCAGTACTTC | CASSQGTGGPSGETQYF
TRBJ2-3 | . | . | TRBV7-9 | TGTGCCAGCAGCGAGACCGGCAAAGGACAAGATACGCAGTATTTT | CASSETGKGQDTQYF
TRBJ2-7 | TRBD1 | few | TRBV20-1 | TGCAGTGCTGGAAGCCCGGACAGGGTTCGGGAGCAGTACTTC | CSAGSPDRVREQYF
TRBJ2-1 | TRBD2 | few | TRBV11-2 | TGTGCCAGCAGCTTAGTTAGCGGGAGGGCCGGTGAGCAGTTCTTC | CASSLVSGRAGEQFF
TRBJ1-2 | . | . | TRBV28 | TGTGCCAGCAGTCCCCCGGGGAGCTCTAACTATGGCTACACCTTC | CASSPPGSSNYGYTF
TRBJ2-7 | . | few | TRBV20-1 | TGCAGTGCTAGAAATGTGGTCGAGCAGTACTTC | CSARNVVEQYF
TRBJ1-6 | . | . | TRBV7-2 | TGTGCCAGCAGCTTCCGGGGGCGAGAGTCACCCCTCCACTTT | CASSFRGRESPLHF
TRBJ2-7 | . | few | TRBV2 | TGTGCCAGCAGTACCCCTTCGCGGGGTAGCTCCTACGAGCAGTACTTC | CASSTPSRGSSYEQYF
TRBJ1-5 | . | . | TRBV20-1 | TGCAGTGCTAGTCGTGTGGGGGGCAGTCAGCCCCAGCATTTT | CSASRVGGSQPQHF
TRBJ2-2 | . | . | TRBV27 | TGTGCCAGCAGTTTCGGGGCGCCGACCGGGGAGCTGTTTTTT | CASSFGAPTGELFF
TRBJ2-7 | TRBD2 | . | TRBV20-1 | TGCAGTGCCCCGGGACTAGCGGGGCGCGAGCAGTACTTC | CSAPGLAGREQYF
TRBJ2-1 | TRBD1 | many | TRBV20-1 | TGCAGTGCTAGAGACCAGGGGGCCCGCAGGGATGAGCAGTTCTTC | CSARDQGARRDEQFF
TRBJ2-2 | . | many | TRBV5-1 | TGCGCCAGCAGCTTGGCCGGGACCTCGAACACCGGGGAGCTGTTTTTT | CASSLAGTSNTGELFF
TRBJ2-3 | TRBD2 | . | TRBV4-2 | TGTGCCAGCAGCGTCAGCGGGGGGGGGAGCACAGATACGCAGTATTTT | CASSVSGGGSTDTQYF
TRBJ1-1 | . | many | TRBV29-1 | TGCAGCGTTGGGGGTTTGAGGGCTGAAGCTTTCTTT | CSVGGLRAEAFF
TRBJ2-7 | . | many | TRBV6-5 | TGTGCCAGCAGCCCCCCCTCTTGGGAGCAGTACTTC | CASSPPSWEQYF
TRBJ2-1 | TRBD1 | . | TRBV24-1 | TGTGCCACCAGTGCCCCGCTCGGACAGGGGGACAATGAGCAGTTCTTC | CATSAPLGQGDNEQFF
TRBJ2-7 | TRBD2 | many | TRBV29-1 | TGCAGCGGGCGACTAGCGGATTCCGAGCAGTACTTC | CSGRLADSEQYF
TRBJ1-4 | . | few | TRBV6-1 | TGTGCCAGCACCAGTTCAGGGAGGGATGAAAAACTGTTTTTT | CASTSSGRDEKLFF
TRBJ2-7 | TRBD1 | few | TRBV5-1 | TGCGCCAGCAGCGGGGGACAGGGTGTGCACGAGCAGTACTTC | CASSGGQGVHEQYF